These 29 T cell receptor beta chains came from one sample sequenced in a study of T cell responses to AZD1222 COVID-19 vaccine. The data were produced by immunoSEQ multiplex PCR, yet TCRdb's version contains in-frame clones alone and is incomplete. The table shows 100,000 to 150,000 clones, with 80% to 90% occurring only once. Sequencing was performed on peripheral blood, taken on day 0 of AZD1222 vaccination. The receptors stem from an adult in good health.

The chain recombines TRBV28 with TRBJ1-6; D is uncertain. V shed 2 bases and J shed 17 bases, with 10 bases lying between them. The CDR3 spans 11 residues. Germline V CDR1 and CDR2: MDHEN, SYDVKM. The chain's CDR3 is CASSLGRSVHF. Here the CDR3 DNA reads TGTGCCAGCAGTTTAGGTCGGAGCGTCCACTTT. The full variable domain, with the rest looked up from reference TRBV28 and TRBJ1-6, is DVKVTQSSRYLVKRTGEKVFLECVQDMDHENMFWYRQDPGLGLRLIYFSYDVKMKEKGDIPEGYSVSREKKERFSLILESASTNQTSMYLCASSLGRSVHFGNGTRLTVT.

The V and J genes are TRBV19 and TRBJ2-7; 9 nucleotides agree with TRBD1. CDR1 LNHDA and CDR2 SQIVND come from the germline V gene (reference sequence). The CDR3 is 15 residues long. With 5 bases clipped from V and 4 bases from J, the junction kept 9 bases outside the gene matches. The CDR3 DNA reads TGTGCCAGTAGTCTAGCCGGGACAGGGATTTACGAGCAGTACTTC. Translation: CASSLAGTGIYEQYF. Complete variable domain (other parts from reference TRBV19 and TRBJ2-7): DGGITQSPKYLFRKEGQNVTLSCEQNLNHDAMYWYRQDPGQGLRLIYYSQIVNDFQKGDIAEGYSVSREKKESFPLTVTSAQKNPTAFYLCASSLAGTGIYEQYFGPGTRLTVT.

In this sample, this clone turned up once. V and J are TRBV27 and TRBJ1-6, with 8 nucleotides matching TRBD1. The V segment lost 2 bases and the J segment 3 bases; nucleotides outside the gene matches: 3. Germline V gene data show CDR1 as MNHEY and CDR2 as SMNVEV (reference sequence). The CDR3 loop spans 16 amino acids. In nucleotides, the CDR3 is TGTGCCAGCAGTTTACAGGGGGCCCTCTATAATTCACCCCTCCACTTT. It codes for CASSLQGALYNSPLHF.

The chain couples TRBV3-1 (or the pseudogene TRBV3-2) to TRBJ2-3; D is perhaps TRBD1 (6 bases). The V end was cut by 5 bases, the J end by 0 bases, with 12 bases between. Germline CDR1 LGHDT, CDR2 YNNKEL (reference sequence). The CDR3 covers 15 residues. This CDR3 reads CASSSQGPSTDTQYF. The CDR3, as DNA: TGTGCCAGCAGCTCACAGGGACCAAGCACAGATACGCAGTATTTT.

The V and J genes are TRBV19 and TRBJ1-2; 7 nucleotides match TRBD1. The CDR3 has 11 amino acids. Trimming at V came to 4 bases and at J to 10 bases, leaving 3 bases not matched to a gene. The germline gives CDR1 LNHDA, CDR2 SQIVND (reference sequence). CDR3 residues: CASSTTGFYTF. In DNA, the CDR3 is TGTGCCAGTAGTACGACAGGGTTCTACACCTTC.

The rearrangement uses TRBV27 and TRBJ2-1; D is perhaps TRBD1 or TRBD2 (7 bases each). The CDR3 consists of 14 residues. CDR1 is MNHEY, CDR2 SMNVEV, per germline (reference sequence). V was clipped by 5 bases and J by 8 bases, with 16 bases between them. CDR3 DNA sequence: TGTGCCAGCAGTCACGACGCAGGGGGGGATGAGCAGTTCTTC. Amino acids: CASSHDAGGDEQFF.

The chain is built from TRBV7-9 and TRBJ2-2; D possibly corresponds to TRBD1 (5 bases). CDR3 length: 14 amino acids. Germline-derived CDR1 and CDR2 are SEHNR and FQNEAQ (reference sequence). V was trimmed by 7 bases and J by 1 base, leaving 10 bases between them. CDR3 DNA sequence: TGTGCCAGCACCTCAGACAGGAACACCGGGGAGCTGTTTTTT. Its protein product is CASTSDRNTGELFF.

V and J are TRBV11-3 and TRBJ2-3; D is ambiguous. This CDR3 contains 12 residues. Germline lookup yields CDR1 SGHNT and CDR2 YENEEA. The V gene lost 5 bases and the J gene lost 7 bases, with 10 bases spanning the gap. The CDR3 here is CASSQTLNTQYF. In DNA, the CDR3 is TGTGCCAGCAGCCAAACCCTAAATACGCAGTATTTT.

The gene calls are TRBV5-6 and TRBJ1-5; D uncertain. V lost 3 bases to trimming and J lost 2 bases, with 12 bases between them. In germline, CDR1 is SGHDT, CDR2 YYEEEE. The CDR3 totals 15 residues. The CDR3 bases are TGTGCCAGCAGCTCCCCAAGGGAGGGCAATCAGCCCCAGCATTTT. Protein: CASSSPREGNQPQHF.

The V call is TRBV30, the J call TRBJ2-7; D is perhaps TRBD1 (7 bases). The CDR3 has 11 amino acids. The V and J ends lost 5 bases and 7 bases respectively, with 12 bases between them. CDR1 is GTSNPN and CDR2 is SVGIG in the germline V gene (reference sequence). The CDR3 loop reads CAWGGGGEQYF. The CDR3 coding sequence is TGTGCCTGGGGAGGGGGCGGAGAGCAGTACTTC.

The V call is TRBV10-3, the J call TRBJ1-5; a weak D match, TRBD1 (5 bases). CDR3 length: 13 amino acids. CDR1 ENHRY and CDR2 SYGVKD come from the germline V gene. V lost 10 bases and J 4 bases, leaving 14 bases between the germline ends. Here the CDR3 DNA reads TGTGCCACTCACGGGGACCTTAATCAGCCCCAGCATTTT. It yields the protein CATHGDLNQPQHF.

The V and J genes are TRBV12-3 or TRBV12-4 and TRBJ1-2; tentatively, D is TRBD1 (6 bases). The CDR3 length is 13 residues. V lost 7 bases and J 4 bases, leaving 13 bases between the germline ends. CDR3 nucleotides: TGTGCCAGCAATAATTTGACAGGCTATGGCTACACCTTC. Amino acids: CASNNLTGYGYTF.

The J gene is TRBJ2-3, the V gene TRBV19; 7 nucleotides agree with TRBD2. The CDR3 has 18 residues. The J segment lost 6 bases and the V segment lost 1 base, leaving 16 bases of the junction unmatched. The germline V gene has CDR1 LNHDA and CDR2 SQIVND (reference sequence). CDR3 in DNA: TGTGCCAGTAGTATAGTTTTAAGTGGCGGGAGTTCCTCTGATACGCAGTATTTT. This translates into CASSIVLSGGSSSDTQYF. Full variable domain (missing parts from reference TRBV19 and TRBJ2-3): DGGITQSPKYLFRKEGQNVTLSCEQNLNHDAMYWYRQDPGQGLRLIYYSQIVNDFQKGDIAEGYSVSREKKESFPLTVTSAQKNPTAFYLCASSIVLSGGSSSDTQYFGPGTRLTVL.

V is TRBV18 and J is TRBJ2-2, with TRBD1 as a possible D gene (5 bases). The germline V gene encodes CDR1 KGHSH and CDR2 LQKENI. There are 14 residues in the CDR3. The germline V and J ends were trimmed by 3 bases and 8 bases, with 13 bases remaining between them. The CDR3 here is CASSPQGTMGELFF. CDR3 in DNA: TGTGCCAGCTCACCGCAGGGAACAATGGGGGAGCTGTTTTTT.

This chain uses TRBV6-5 with TRBJ1-2; D not resolved. The germline CDR1 and CDR2 sequences are MNHEY and SVGAGI. V was shortened by 7 bases and J by 4 bases, with 16 bases between the two germline ends. The CDR3 covers 14 residues. The CDR3 region has the DNA TGTGCCAGCATCCTAAACGTGGGGAGCTATGGCTACACCTTC. Translating it yields CASILNVGSYGYTF.

There are a few counts of this clone. The gene calls are TRBV11-1 and TRBJ2-7, with D perhaps TRBD1 (5 bases). CDR3 length: 15 amino acids. V dropped 2 bases and J dropped 2 bases, with 13 bases sitting between them. Germline V gene sequence: CDR1 SGHAT, CDR2 FQDESV (reference sequence). The CDR3 loop reads CASSLSQAGTYEQYF. The CDR3 nucleotides are TGTGCCAGCAGCTTATCCCAGGCAGGGACCTACGAGCAGTACTTC.

The chain combines TRBV5-1 with TRBJ2-7, with no clear D. V was cut by 4 bases and J by 2 bases, with 10 bases left in between. From germline, CDR1 is SGHRS and CDR2 YFSETQ. This CDR3 spans 13 amino acids. The CDR3 region has the DNA TGCGCCAGCAGCGTCAACAATGCCTACGAGCAGTACTTC. It yields the protein CASSVNNAYEQYF. Drawing the rest from reference TRBV5-1 and TRBJ2-7, the complete variable domain is KAGVTQTPRYLIKTRGQQVTLSCSPISGHRSVSWYQQTPGQGLQFLFEYFSETQRNKGNFPGRFSGRQFSNSRSEMNVSTLELGDSALYLCASSVNNAYEQYFGPGTRLTVT.

The V gene is TRBV27, the J gene TRBJ1-5; 7 bases are shared with TRBD1. The trim removed 6 bases at V and 5 bases at J, leaving 7 bases unmatched. This CDR3 region has 14 residues. The germline V gene encodes CDR1 MNHEY and CDR2 SMNVEV (reference sequence). The CDR3, as DNA: TGTGCCAGCAGCCTCCGGGACAGTTATCAGCCCCAGCATTTT. Amino acid sequence: CASSLRDSYQPQHF.

The rearrangement joins TRBV18 to TRBJ2-7; perhaps TRBD2 as D (6 bases). The CDR3 loop spans 17 amino acids. The ends were cut back, 3 bases at V and 1 base at J, with 19 bases in the middle. Germline V lookup: CDR1 KGHSH, CDR2 LQKENI. The chain's CDR3 is CASSPLSGVAESYEQYF. The CDR3 DNA reads as TGTGCCAGCTCACCTCTATCCGGGGTAGCGGAATCCTACGAGCAGTACTTC.

V and J are TRBV23-1 and TRBJ1-2; tentatively, D is TRBD1 (6 bases). TRBV23-1 is noted as an ORF with a role that remains uncertain. V lost 3 bases and J lost 8, with 13 bases in between. The CDR3 extends over 13 amino acids. CDR3 amino acids: CASSQTGPEGYTF. CDR3 DNA: TGCGCCAGCAGTCAGACAGGTCCCGAAGGCTACACCTTC.

The gene calls are TRBV4-3 and TRBJ2-5; either TRBD1 or TRBD2 may fit D (6 bases each). The ends were cut back, 4 bases at V and 4 bases at J, with 13 bases in the middle. The germline CDR1 and CDR2 sequences are LGHNA and YSLEER. The CDR3 covers 14 residues. The CDR3 region is CASSPRWGAETQYF. CDR3 DNA: TGCGCCAGCAGCCCAAGATGGGGGGCAGAGACCCAGTACTTC.

The rearrangement joins TRBV4-3 to TRBJ2-2; 10 bases align to TRBD2. V gave up 0 bases and J gave up 2 bases; unmatched junction bases: 3. This CDR3 has 17 residues. Germline V CDR1 and CDR2: LGHNA, YSLEER. CDR3 sequence reads: CASSQDPSGGNTGELFF. Written as DNA, the CDR3 is TGCGCCAGCAGCCAAGATCCTAGCGGGGGTAACACCGGGGAGCTGTTTTTT.

The chain joins TRBV4-1 to TRBJ1-2; no firm D call. The CDR3 is 14 amino acids. The ends were cut back, 2 bases at V and 4 bases at J, with 11 bases in the middle. The germline V gene has CDR1 MGHRA and CDR2 YSYEKL. CDR3 region: CASSQTNPVYGYTF. The DNA of the CDR3 is TGCGCCAGCAGCCAAACAAACCCAGTCTATGGCTACACCTTC.

This chain links TRBV19 with TRBJ2-7; D is perhaps TRBD1 or TRBD2 (5 bases each). The V and J ends lost 2 bases and 2 bases respectively, with 10 bases between them. From germline, CDR1 is LNHDA and CDR2 SQIVND (reference sequence). This CDR3 spans 14 amino acids. The CDR3 DNA is TGTGCCAGTAGTATAATGAAGGGACCCTACGAGCAGTACTTC. Its translation is CASSIMKGPYEQYF.

This CDR3 is CASSLASDTQYF. CDR3 coding DNA: TGTGCCAGCAGCTTAGCATCAGATACGCAGTATTTT. The chain is built from TRBV11-2 and TRBJ2-3; D not certain. Germline V gives CDR1 SGHAT, CDR2 FQNNGV. This CDR3 has 12 amino acids. V lost 1 base and J 4 bases, leaving 3 bases between the germline ends.

CDR3 sequence: CASSAEGRNEKLFF. In DNA form, the CDR3 reads TGCGCCAGCAGCGCGGAGGGGAGAAATGAAAAACTGTTTTTT. The rearrangement uses TRBV5-1 and TRBJ1-4; possible D gene TRBD1, 5 bases. The length of the CDR3 is 14 residues. V was clipped by 4 bases and J by 5 bases, with 12 bases between them. CDR1 SGHRS and CDR2 YFSETQ come from the germline V gene.

V is TRBV5-1 and J is TRBJ1-2; TRBD1 matches at 10 bases. CDR1 is SGHRS and CDR2 is YFSETQ in the germline V gene. Trimming took 0 bases from V and 8 from J; bases not matched to a gene: 10. This CDR3 comprises 16 residues. The CDR3 loop reads CASSLVGQGLVRGYTF. CDR3 bases: TGCGCCAGCAGCTTGGTGGGACAGGGGCTGGTGCGGGGCTACACCTTC.

J is TRBJ2-2 and V is TRBV9, with TRBD1 matching over 7 bases. This CDR3 has 17 residues. Looked up from germline, CDR1 is SGDLS and CDR2 is YYNGEE. J gave up 4 bases and V 4 bases, and 13 bases lay outside the gene matches. The CDR3 DNA reads as TGTGCCAGCAGCCGGGGAGAACCGACAGGGACCACCGGGGAGCTGTTTTTT. Translating it yields CASSRGEPTGTTGELFF.

The chain joins TRBV2 to TRBJ2-2, with 10 positions matching TRBD1. In germline, CDR1 is SNHLY, CDR2 FYNNEI. This CDR3 has 15 amino acids. Trimming removed 8 bases from V and 6 bases from J; junction bases left unmatched: 9. Written as DNA, the CDR3 is TGTGCCAGCCCACTTACGACAGGGGGCTCCGGGGAGCTGTTTTTT. Translating gives CASPLTTGGSGELFF.